This T cell receptor beta chain came from a study of CD8 T cells in ankylosing spondylitis. Notes on the study in general: Significant enrichment of disease-linked clones was reported in matched ankylosing spondylitis synovial fluid. Roughly eight highly homologous variants made up a TCR beta motif that seemed to typify ankylosing spondylitis blood.

The germline gives CDR1 SNHLY, CDR2 FYNNEI. V gave up 4 bases and J gave up 4 bases, with 11 bases separating them. The CDR3 has 14 amino acids. Using its own MiXCR run on the 5' RACE reads, TCRdb lists one record per CDR3 protein. The sample includes 130,000 to 150,000 distinct CDR3 sequences, 7% to 10% of them seen just once. This clonotype was counted at least ten times. Its antigen is unknown. The chain couples TRBV2 to TRBJ1-5; no clear D gene. The specimen sequenced was synovial fluid, either unsorted or a sorted T cell fraction (not recorded which). The clonotype originates from a male donor with ankylosing spondylitis. The CDR3 DNA reads as TGTGCCAGCAGTGGGACGGAAAAAAATCAGCCCCAGCATTTT. Translation: CASSGTEKNQPQHF.